These T cell receptor beta chains were read from a single sample in a study of blood T cell repertoires in COVID-19. Assay: immunoSEQ multiplex PCR; the TCRdb copy retains only in-frame clones and omits some. This sample has 190,000 or so clones, with approximately 87% found just once. The sample comprised peripheral blood. The receptors originated from a woman aged 70-85 years with acute or convalescent COVID-19. The CDR3 runs from the conserved cysteine through the conserved F or W. D genes are given only for firm matches. Expanded clones are given a class, and other clones once, few, many or no size at all.

j_call,v_call,clone_size,d_call,cdr3_nt,cdr3_aa
TRBJ2-5,TRBV13,.,.,TGTGCCAGCAGCGAAACAAGAGCGGTGGGTGAGACCCAGTACTTC,CASSETRAVGETQYF
TRBJ1-1,TRBV19,.,TRBD1,TGTGCCAGTAGTATGAGGGGGCTCAGCGCTGAAGCTTTCTTT,CASSMRGLSAEAFF
TRBJ1-1,TRBV28,once,.,TGTGCCAGCAGTTTACGTGGGGGGAGGGGGACTGAAGCTTTCTTT,CASSLRGGRGTEAFF
TRBJ1-5,TRBV5-8,once,.,TGTGCCAGCAGCTTGGATCTTGAACCGAGTCATCAGCCCCAGCATTTT,CASSLDLEPSHQPQHF
TRBJ1-2,TRBV28,.,.,TGTGCCAGCAGTTCAGGGGCAGGGAGCTATGGCTACACCTTC,CASSSGAGSYGYTF
TRBJ1-4,TRBV15,.,.,TGTGCCACCAGCAGGGGGCAGGTTGAAAAACTGTTTTTT,CATSRGQVEKLFF
TRBJ1-1,TRBV5-1,.,TRBD1,TGCGCCAGCAGCCCGGGGGACAGAGAAGCTTTCTTT,CASSPGDREAFF
TRBJ2-3,TRBV13,.,TRBD2,TGTGCCAGCAGCTTACAACTAGCGGGAGTCGCCCCAGATACGCAGTATTTT,CASSLQLAGVAPDTQYF
TRBJ1-6,TRBV6-5,.,.,TGTGCCAGCAACAATGGGGGGAATTCACCCCTCCACTTT,CASNNGGNSPLHF
TRBJ1-1,TRBV12-3/TRBV12-4,.,TRBD1,TGTGCCAGCAGTCGGGCCGGGACAGGGTTGACTTTCTTT,CASSRAGTGLTFF
TRBJ2-3,TRBV4-1,.,TRBD1,TGCGCCAGCAGCCAAGAGGCAGGGGGATTGGCAGATACGCAGTATTTT,CASSQEAGGLADTQYF
TRBJ2-7,TRBV6-5,once,TRBD1,TGTGCCAGCGCTCCTAGACAGGGCTCCTACGAGCAGTACTTC,CASAPRQGSYEQYF
TRBJ2-7,TRBV10-3,.,.,TGTGCCATCTGCGGGACCTCAAAACCCAACGAGCAGTACTTC,CAICGTSKPNEQYF
TRBJ1-1,TRBV10-3,.,.,TGTGCCATCAGTGAGTGGGGGCAGGGGAACACTGAAGCTTTCTTT,CAISEWGQGNTEAFF
TRBJ2-1,TRBV6-5,.,TRBD1,TGTGCCAGCATTAGGACAGGGGGAAACAATGAGCAGTTCTTC,CASIRTGGNNEQFF
TRBJ1-1,TRBV19,.,.,TGTGCCAGTAGTGCAGGGAACAGGGATCGGACTGAAGCTTTCTTT,CASSAGNRDRTEAFF
TRBJ1-2,TRBV5-1,.,.,TGCGCCAGCAGCTCACAGGGAGACTATGGCTACACCTTC,CASSSQGDYGYTF